What follows is one TCR beta chain and its context. Assay: immunoSEQ multiplex PCR; the TCRdb copy retains only in-frame clones and omits some. The sample holds 40,000 or so clones; roughly 90% are singletons and the top ten take around 3.9%. V shed 3 bases, J shed 3 bases, and the junction held 2 bases outside the gene matches. Germline CDR1 reads SGHVS; CDR2 reads FQNEAQ. This CDR3 has 14 amino acids. The record originates from a study of T cell changes during pregnancy in multiple sclerosis. The chain links TRBV7-8 to TRBJ1-1; TRBD1 matches at 9 bases. The sequencing here drew on CD8+ T cells from peripheral blood mononuclear cells, taken in the first trimester of pregnancy. The origin of this receptor is a female donor with multiple sclerosis, enrolled in a pregnancy study. The CDR3 DNA is TGTGCCAGCAGCTTGGGACAGGGCTACACTGAAGCTTTCTTT. This gives the protein CASSLGQGYTEAFF.